The 11 T cell receptor beta chains reported below all come from one sample, sequenced in a study of shared clonotypes between healthy human individuals. Sequencing was performed with immunoSEQ multiplex PCR; in TCRdb, only in-frame clones are kept and a portion is missing. The repertoire includes millions of clones, 80% to 95% of them detected once, and 0.39% sits in the top ten. The sample taken for sequencing was naive CD4+ T cells from PBMCs. Subset indicated: CD45RA+ positively selected. Receptors originate from a man between 18 and 29 years old in good health. Some clones in this sample may be carry-over from other donors' samples.

This clone was seen once. The V and J genes are TRBV4-3 and TRBJ1-6; 7 bases agree with TRBD1. CDR1 is LGHNA, CDR2 YSLEER, per germline. V gave up 4 bases and J gave up 4 bases; unmatched junction bases: 1. This CDR3 contains 14 residues. The CDR3 DNA reads as TGCGCCAGCAGCCTACAGGGGTATAATTCACCCCTCCACTTT. Its translation: CASSLQGYNSPLHF.

The V and J genes are TRBV10-3 and TRBJ2-3, with unresolved D. V lost 10 bases, J lost 4 bases, and 9 bases lay in between. Germline values: CDR1 ENHRY, CDR2 SYGVKD. The CDR3 is made up of 11 amino acids. The CDR3 sequence is CATAAADTQYF. The CDR3 DNA reads as TGTGCCACCGCGGCAGCAGATACGCAGTATTTT.

This clone was recorded only once. The chain uses TRBV28 and TRBJ2-3; TRBD2 is a possible D gene (6 bases). This CDR3 has 16 residues. V was pared by 7 bases and J by 4 bases, with 21 bases between. CDR1 and CDR2 from the germline V gene are MDHEN and SYDVKM. This chain's CDR3 is CASTREGRGPADTQYF. For the CDR3, the DNA is TGTGCCAGCACCCGGGAAGGGCGGGGACCGGCAGATACGCAGTATTTT. Full variable domain (missing parts from reference TRBV28 and TRBJ2-3): DVKVTQSSRYLVKRTGEKVFLECVQDMDHENMFWYRQDPGLGLRLIYFSYDVKMKEKGDIPEGYSVSREKKERFSLILESASTNQTSMYLCASTREGRGPADTQYFGPGTRLTVL.

The chain couples TRBV11-2 to TRBJ2-3; D possibly corresponds to TRBD2 (5 bases). Trimming took 4 bases from V and 5 from J, leaving 16 bases between them. This CDR3 contains 15 residues. CDR1 is SGHAT and CDR2 is FQNNGV in the germline V gene. CDR3 residues: CASSSTTSALDTQYF. The CDR3 DNA is TGTGCCAGCAGCTCGACTACATCAGCCTTAGATACGCAGTATTTT.

This rearrangement joins TRBV10-2 to TRBJ2-1; maybe TRBD2 (5 bases). This CDR3 has 12 amino acids. Germline V CDR1 and CDR2: WSHSY, SAAADI. V was pared by 8 bases and J by 3 bases, with 8 bases between. CDR3 sequence: CASRDYYNEQFF. The CDR3, as DNA: TGCGCCAGCCGCGACTACTACAATGAGCAGTTCTTC.

The chain carries TRBV5-6 and TRBJ2-1; TRBD2 matches 10 bases. The CDR3 is 16 residues long. The junction had 11 bases not matched to a gene; V was cut back by 1 base and J by 10 bases. Germline V gene sequence: CDR1 SGHDT, CDR2 YYEEEE. The CDR3 sequence is CASSLYGTSDYSEQFF. The CDR3 coding sequence is TGTGCCAGCAGCTTGTACGGGACTAGCGATTACAGCGAGCAGTTCTTC.

The chain is built from TRBV11-2 and TRBJ2-3; 9 bases are a match to TRBD2. The CDR3 contains 18 residues. Germline lookup yields CDR1 SGHAT and CDR2 FQNNGV. V trimming: 1 base; J trimming: 0 bases; junction bases outside the gene matches: 8. The CDR3 DNA is TGTGCCAGCAGCTTAGTGACTAGCGGAGGGGGAAGCACAGATACGCAGTATTTT. Amino acid sequence: CASSLVTSGGGSTDTQYF.

The rearrangement uses TRBV4-3 and TRBJ2-3; possibly TRBD1 for D (6 bases). This CDR3 has 14 amino acids. V shed 8 bases and J shed 1 base, with 13 bases lying between them. Germline-derived CDR1 and CDR2 are LGHNA and YSLEER. CDR3 sequence: CASQQGGGTDTQYF. DNA for the CDR3: TGCGCCAGCCAACAGGGTGGTGGCACAGATACGCAGTATTTT.

V gene TRBV7-3 combines with J gene TRBJ2-2, with a tentative D call TRBD1 (6 bases). The CDR3 consists of 15 residues. In germline, CDR1 is SGHTA, CDR2 FQGTGA. The ends were cut back, 5 bases at V and 1 base at J, with 11 bases in the middle. CDR3 amino acids: CASSRDRMNTGELFF. The CDR3 coding sequence is TGTGCCAGCAGCCGCGACAGGATGAACACCGGGGAGCTGTTTTTT.

The chain uses TRBV7-9 and TRBJ1-1, with a tentative D call TRBD1 (5 bases). The CDR3 extends over 15 amino acids. Germline assignment: CDR1 SEHNR and CDR2 FQNEAQ (reference sequence). V dropped 7 bases and J dropped 4 bases, with 19 bases sitting between them. CDR3 sequence reads: CASTQRGQGFTEAFF. DNA of the CDR3: TGTGCCAGCACCCAGCGGGGCCAGGGTTTCACTGAAGCTTTCTTT.

The chain uses TRBV5-4 and TRBJ1-1, with D unclear. CDR1 and CDR2 (germline): SGHNT, YYREEE (reference sequence). V was trimmed by 2 bases and J by 10 bases, leaving 15 bases between them. The CDR3 runs 13 residues. CDR3 sequence (DNA): TGTGCCAGCAGCTTCGGTGGTGGGATCGGAGCTTTCTTT. It yields the protein CASSFGGGIGAFF.